This entry describes one TCR beta chain. The record originates from a study of beta chain features in type 1 diabetes. Expressed TCRB transcripts were sequenced because the isolated RNA had all been reverse transcribed beforehand. The data were produced by immunoSEQ multiplex PCR, yet TCRdb's version contains in-frame clones alone and is incomplete. This sample carries roughly 500,000 clones, about an eighth of them seen once, and the ten largest clones take 0.045% to 0.06%. Deletions cut 3 bases from V and 7 bases from J, with 7 bases between. The CDR3 runs 11 residues. Germline-derived CDR1 and CDR2 are MNHEY and SVGAGI.

This clonotype was sampled from a woman between 18 and 29 years old in good health. The gene calls are TRBV6-5 and TRBJ2-7, with D unresolved. Sequences were obtained from naive CD4+ T cells from blood. The CDR3 is CASSYLGEQYF. The CDR3 DNA sequence: TGTGCCAGCAGTTATCTAGGGGAGCAGTACTTC.